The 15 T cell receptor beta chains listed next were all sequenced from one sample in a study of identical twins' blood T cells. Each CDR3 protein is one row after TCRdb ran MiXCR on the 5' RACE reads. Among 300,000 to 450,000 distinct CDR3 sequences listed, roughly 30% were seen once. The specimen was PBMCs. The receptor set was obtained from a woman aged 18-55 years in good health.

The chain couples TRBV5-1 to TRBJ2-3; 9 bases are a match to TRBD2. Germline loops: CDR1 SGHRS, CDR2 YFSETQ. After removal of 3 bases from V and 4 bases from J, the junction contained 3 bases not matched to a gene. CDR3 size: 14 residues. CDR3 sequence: CASSYLAGSDTQYF. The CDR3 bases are TGCGCCAGCAGCTATCTAGCGGGATCAGATACGCAGTATTTT.

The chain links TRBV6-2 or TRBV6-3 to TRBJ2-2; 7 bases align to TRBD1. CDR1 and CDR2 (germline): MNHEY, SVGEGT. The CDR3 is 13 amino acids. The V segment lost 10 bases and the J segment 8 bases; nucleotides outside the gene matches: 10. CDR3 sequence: CATKPTGRGELFF. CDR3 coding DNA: TGTGCCACCAAACCGACAGGGCGAGGGGAGCTGTTTTTT.

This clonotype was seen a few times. The CDR3 loop is CASSLDRVVGSTEAFF. CDR3 nucleotides: TGTGCCAGCAGTTTGGACAGGGTGGTAGGTAGCACTGAAGCTTTCTTT. J is TRBJ1-1 and V is TRBV12-3 or TRBV12-4; TRBD1 aligns across 8 bases. The CDR3 covers 16 residues. J gave up 4 bases and V 3 bases, and 10 bases lay outside the gene matches.

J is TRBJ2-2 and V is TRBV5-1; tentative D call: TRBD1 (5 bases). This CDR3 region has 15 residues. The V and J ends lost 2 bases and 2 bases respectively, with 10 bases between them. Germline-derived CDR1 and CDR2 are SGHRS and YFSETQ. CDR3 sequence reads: CASSFRQSNTGELFF. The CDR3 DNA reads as TGCGCCAGCAGCTTCCGACAGAGCAACACCGGGGAGCTGTTTTTT. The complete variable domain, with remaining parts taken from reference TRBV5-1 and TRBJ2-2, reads KAGVTQTPRYLIKTRGQQVTLSCSPISGHRSVSWYQQTPGQGLQFLFEYFSETQRNKGNFPGRFSGRQFSNSRSEMNVSTLELGDSALYLCASSFRQSNTGELFFGEGSRLTVL.

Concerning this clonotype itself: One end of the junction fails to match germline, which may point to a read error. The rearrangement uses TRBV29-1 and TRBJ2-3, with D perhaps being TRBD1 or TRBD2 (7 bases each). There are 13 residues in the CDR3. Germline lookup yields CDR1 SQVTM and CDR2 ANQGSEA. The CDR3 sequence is CSVRQGGPDMQYF. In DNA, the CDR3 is TGCAGCGTAAGACAGGGAGGGCCAGATATGCAGTATTTT.

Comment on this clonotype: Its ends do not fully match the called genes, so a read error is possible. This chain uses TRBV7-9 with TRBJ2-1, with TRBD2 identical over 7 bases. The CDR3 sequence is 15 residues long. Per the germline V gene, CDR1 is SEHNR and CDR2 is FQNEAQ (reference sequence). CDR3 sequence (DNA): TGTGCCGGCAGCTTAGAGCGGGGCCATTCTAATGAGCAGTTCTTC. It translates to CAGSLERGHSNEQFF.

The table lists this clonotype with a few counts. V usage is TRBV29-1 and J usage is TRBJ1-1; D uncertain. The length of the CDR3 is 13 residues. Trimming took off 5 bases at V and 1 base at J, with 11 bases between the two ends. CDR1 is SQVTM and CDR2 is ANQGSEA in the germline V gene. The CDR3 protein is CSVSSRRNTEAFF. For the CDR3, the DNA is TGCAGCGTTTCGAGTCGGAGGAACACTGAAGCTTTCTTT.

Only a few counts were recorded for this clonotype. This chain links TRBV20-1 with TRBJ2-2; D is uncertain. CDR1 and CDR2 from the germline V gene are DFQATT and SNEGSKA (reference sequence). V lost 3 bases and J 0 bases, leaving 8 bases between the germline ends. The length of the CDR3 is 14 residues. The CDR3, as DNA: TGCAGTGCTAGTGGCAGAACGAACACCGGGGAGCTGTTTTTT. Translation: CSASGRTNTGELFF.

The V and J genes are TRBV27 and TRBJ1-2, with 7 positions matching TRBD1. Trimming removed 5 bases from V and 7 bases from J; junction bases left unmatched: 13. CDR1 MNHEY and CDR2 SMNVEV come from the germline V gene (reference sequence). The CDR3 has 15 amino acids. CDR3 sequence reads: CASSVTRQGLSGYTF. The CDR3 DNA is TGTGCCAGCAGTGTTACTCGACAGGGTTTGAGTGGCTACACCTTC.

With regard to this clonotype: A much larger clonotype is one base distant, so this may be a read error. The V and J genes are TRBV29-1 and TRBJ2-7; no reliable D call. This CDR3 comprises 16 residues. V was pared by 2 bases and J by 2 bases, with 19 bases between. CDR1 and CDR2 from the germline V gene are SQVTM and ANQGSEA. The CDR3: CSVELQTLTGAYEQYF. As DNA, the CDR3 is TGCAGCGTTGAACTCCAAACACTGACGGGCGCCTACGAGCAGTACTTC.

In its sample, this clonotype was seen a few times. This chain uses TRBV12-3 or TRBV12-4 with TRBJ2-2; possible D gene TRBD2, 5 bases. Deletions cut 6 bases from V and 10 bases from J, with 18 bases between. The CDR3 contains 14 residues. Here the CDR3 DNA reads TGTGCCAGCAGGGACCCTAGGTCCCTAGCGGAGCTGTTTTTT. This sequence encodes CASRDPRSLAELFF.

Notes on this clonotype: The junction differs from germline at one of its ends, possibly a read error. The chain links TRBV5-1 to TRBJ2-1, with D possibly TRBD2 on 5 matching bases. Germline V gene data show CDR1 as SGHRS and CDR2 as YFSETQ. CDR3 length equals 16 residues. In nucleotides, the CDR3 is TGCGTCAGCAGCTTGAAAGGACTGAGCCACGAGGATGAGCAGTTCTTC. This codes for CVSSLKGLSHEDEQFF.

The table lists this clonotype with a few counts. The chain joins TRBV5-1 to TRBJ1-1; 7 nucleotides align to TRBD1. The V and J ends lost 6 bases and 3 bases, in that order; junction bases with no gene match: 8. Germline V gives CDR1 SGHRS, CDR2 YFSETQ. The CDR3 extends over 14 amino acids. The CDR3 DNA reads TGCGCCAGCACGACAGGGTTTCTGGACACTGAAGCTTTCTTT. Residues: CASTTGFLDTEAFF. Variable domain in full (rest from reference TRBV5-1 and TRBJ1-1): KAGVTQTPRYLIKTRGQQVTLSCSPISGHRSVSWYQQTPGQGLQFLFEYFSETQRNKGNFPGRFSGRQFSNSRSEMNVSTLELGDSALYLCASTTGFLDTEAFFGQGTRLTVV.

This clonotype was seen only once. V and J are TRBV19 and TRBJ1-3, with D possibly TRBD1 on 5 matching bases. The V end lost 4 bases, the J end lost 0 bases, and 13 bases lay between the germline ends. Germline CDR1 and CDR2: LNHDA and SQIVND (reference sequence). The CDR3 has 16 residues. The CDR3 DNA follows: TGTGCCAGTAGTAACCGGAGGGGCTCCTCTGGAAACACCATATATTTT. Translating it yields CASSNRRGSSGNTIYF.

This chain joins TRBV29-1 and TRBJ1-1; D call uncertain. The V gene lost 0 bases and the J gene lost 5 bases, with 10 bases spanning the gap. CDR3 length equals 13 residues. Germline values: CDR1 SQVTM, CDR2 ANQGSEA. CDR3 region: CSVEDMAGTEAFF. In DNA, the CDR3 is TGCAGCGTTGAAGATATGGCAGGAACTGAAGCTTTCTTT.